These 13 T cell receptor beta chains were all obtained from the same sample, sequenced in a study of OX40 agonist ivuxolimab in advanced cancers. Sequencing used immunoSEQ multiplex PCR; TCRdb keeps in-frame clones, though not all of them. This sample has over 75,000 clones, with 90% found just once. Sequences were derived from CD4+ or CD8+ T cells sorted from blood, sampled in a trial of the OX40 agonist ivuxolimab. The receptor set was obtained from an adult with an advanced solid tumor such as melanoma, head and neck, liver or kidney cancer.

V and J are TRBV19 and TRBJ2-7, with 9 bases matching TRBD2. Germline CDR1 LNHDA, CDR2 SQIVND (reference sequence). The CDR3 spans 14 residues. V trimming: 6 bases; J trimming: 4 bases; junction bases outside the gene matches: 7. The CDR3 region has the DNA TGTGCCAGTAGGCCCCTGGGACTAGCTTACGAGCAGTACTTC. Its protein product is CASRPLGLAYEQYF.

This chain links TRBV6-5 with TRBJ2-7, with 8 bases identical to TRBD2. Trimming took 6 bases from V and 2 from J; bases not matched to a gene: 9. The germline V gene has CDR1 MNHEY and CDR2 SVGAGI. The CDR3 is 15 residues long. CDR3 in DNA: TGTGCCAGCAGACGGCGTCTAGCGGGCACCTACGAGCAGTACTTC. As protein: CASRRRLAGTYEQYF.

This chain links TRBV2 with TRBJ1-4, with 8 bases lining up with TRBD1. The CDR3 covers 15 residues. V dropped 4 bases and J dropped 3; count of bases not matched to a gene: 4. Germline loops: CDR1 SNHLY, CDR2 FYNNEI. The CDR3 region is CASSVGRGPNEKLFF. The CDR3 DNA sequence: TGTGCCAGCAGTGTTGGCAGGGGGCCTAATGAAAAACTGTTTTTT.

The chain links TRBV25-1 to TRBJ2-7, with D perhaps TRBD1 or TRBD2 (5 bases each). Trimming left V 6 bases short and J 4 bases short, with 19 bases between. This CDR3 has 15 amino acids. Germline CDR1 reads MGHDK; CDR2 reads SYGVNS. DNA of the CDR3: TGTGCCAGCAGAGACCTCCGGGACGGAGGATACGAGCAGTACTTC. Amino acids: CASRDLRDGGYEQYF.

Concerning this clone itself: The junction does not match germline at one end; this may be a read error. V gene TRBV7-7 combines with J gene TRBJ2-1; 9 positions match TRBD1. CDR1 is SSHAT and CDR2 is FNYEAQ in the germline V gene (reference sequence). CDR3 length: 17 amino acids. This chain's CDR3 is CASSLARDREFYNEQFF. The DNA for the CDR3 is TGTGCTAGCAGCTTAGCCCGGGACAGGGAATTCTACAATGAGCAGTTCTTC.

V and J are TRBV15 and TRBJ2-1, with 7 positions matching TRBD2. The CDR3 runs 17 residues. Germline V gene data show CDR1 as LNHNV and CDR2 as YYDKDF (reference sequence). V shed 0 bases, J shed 0 bases, and the junction held 5 bases outside the gene matches. This CDR3 reads CATSRELLAASYNEQFF. CDR3 nucleotide sequence: TGTGCCACCAGCAGAGAATTGCTAGCGGCCTCCTACAATGAGCAGTTCTTC.

The chain links TRBV28 to TRBJ2-7, with D hard to call. CDR3 length: 12 residues. Germline CDR1 reads MDHEN; CDR2 reads SYDVKM. V was cut by 5 bases and J by 0 bases, with 5 bases left in between. The CDR3 coding sequence is TGTGCCAGCAGTACCAACTCCTACGAGCAGTACTTC. Its translation: CASSTNSYEQYF.

This chain joins TRBV27 and TRBJ2-7, with 16 bases identical to TRBD2. The germline V gene has CDR1 MNHEY and CDR2 SMNVEV (reference sequence). The CDR3 runs to 18 residues. J lost 7 bases, V lost 4 bases, and 13 bases had no gene match. Here the CDR3 reads CASSSPGLAGGPAREQYF. The DNA for the CDR3 is TGTGCCAGCAGTTCGCCGGGACTAGCGGGAGGGCCGGCGAGGGAGCAGTACTTC.

This clone was seen just once. The chain recombines TRBV11-2 with TRBJ1-1; weak D call: TRBD1 (6 bases). Germline CDR1 is SGHAT and CDR2 is FQNNGV. This CDR3 region has 13 residues. V gave up 6 bases and J gave up 2 bases, with 10 bases separating them. The CDR3 spells CASSQGRNTEAFF. CDR3 bases: TGTGCCAGCAGTCAGGGGCGCAACACTGAAGCTTTCTTT.

The J gene is TRBJ1-2, the V gene TRBV30; D uncertain. V lost 2 bases to trimming and J lost 14 bases, with 18 bases between them. Germline lookup yields CDR1 GTSNPN and CDR2 SVGIG (reference sequence). The CDR3 totals 12 residues. CDR3 sequence (DNA): TGTGCCTGGAGTAAAGGAGCCCCTATCGGAACCTTC. Translation: CAWSKGAPIGTF.

This clone appeared a single time. The chain uses TRBV15 and TRBJ2-5, with unresolved D. The J call may be mistaken, given a closer DNA end match to TRBJ2-7. From germline, CDR1 is LNHNV and CDR2 YYDKDF (reference sequence). The CDR3 sequence is 14 residues long. The chain's CDR3 is CATSRDSGGYEQYF. CDR3 bases: TGTGCCACCAGCAGAGATTCGGGTGGATACGAGCAGTACTTC.

The V gene is TRBV27, the J gene TRBJ1-2; no definite D call. The CDR3 runs 13 residues. The V gene's germline CDR1 is MNHEY and CDR2 SMNVEV (reference sequence). Trimming took off 1 base at V and 2 bases at J, with 5 bases between the two ends. CDR3 loop: CASSLYRNYGYTF. The DNA for the CDR3 is TGTGCCAGCAGTTTATACAGAAACTATGGCTACACCTTC.

This chain uses TRBV5-1 with TRBJ2-2; TRBD2 matches 13 bases. The CDR3 spans 18 residues. V gave up 4 bases and J gave up 9 bases; unmatched junction bases: 15. Per germline, CDR1 SGHRS and CDR2 YFSETQ. CDR3 protein: CASSAQFPGTSGTRELFF. DNA of the CDR3: TGCGCCAGCAGCGCCCAATTCCCCGGGACTAGCGGGACCCGGGAGCTGTTTTTT.